One and the same sample provided the 28 T cell receptor beta chains below, sequenced in a study of T cells after yellow fever vaccination. TCRdb passed the 5' RACE reads through MiXCR, listing each CDR3 protein once. Of about 150,000 distinct CDR3 sequences in the sample, under 7% were seen once. Sequencing used CD4+ T cells sorted from PBMCs, obtained 10 days after the yellow fever booster vaccination. These receptors originate from a man aged 25 to 40 who received the YFV17D yellow fever vaccine.

Written as DNA, the CDR3 is TGTGCCAGCAGCCGTATACAGGGGCGGTTCAATGAGCAGTTCTTC. Its protein is CASSRIQGRFNEQFF. J is TRBJ2-1 and V is TRBV7-2; TRBD1 matches 7 bases. Germline loops: CDR1 SGHTA, CDR2 FQGNSA. This CDR3 has 15 residues. V lost 5 bases to trimming and J lost 6 bases; unmatched junction nucleotides: 10.

Of note for this clonotype: With a much larger clone just one base away, this may be a read error. V is TRBV3-1 and J is TRBJ2-4; D unresolved. The germline CDR1 and CDR2 sequences are LGHDT and YNNKEL (reference sequence). Trimming pared 4 bases from V and 11 bases from J, leaving 9 bases between. The CDR3 totals 11 residues. The CDR3 DNA sequence: TGTGCCAGCAGCCTACAGAACGTTCAGTACTTC. Translated: CASSLQNVQYF.

This clonotype showed up many times. The chain uses TRBV20-1 and TRBJ2-5; 7 positions match TRBD2. Germline V lookup: CDR1 DFQATT, CDR2 SNEGSKA (reference sequence). This CDR3 region has 16 residues. V dropped 2 bases and J dropped 0; count of bases not matched to a gene: 9. The CDR3 DNA follows: TGCAGTGCTAGACCATACCTAGCGGCTTACCAAGAGACCCAGTACTTC. As protein: CSARPYLAAYQETQYF.

The chain has TRBV7-2 and TRBJ1-6; D possibly corresponds to TRBD1 (6 bases). Trimming pared 1 base from V and 9 bases from J, leaving 13 bases between. CDR1 SGHTA and CDR2 FQGNSA come from the germline V gene. CDR3 size: 15 residues. CDR3 sequence (DNA): TGTGCCAGCAGCTTAGGCGTGCAGGGGCGTTCACCCCTCCACTTT. It specifies CASSLGVQGRSPLHF.

The sample holds many counts of this clonotype. Here the CDR3 reads CASMKRAQETQYF. The CDR3 DNA reads as TGTGCCTCCATGAAGCGGGCCCAAGAGACCCAGTACTTC. The chain links TRBV28 to TRBJ2-5; D perhaps matches TRBD2 (6 bases). The CDR3 loop spans 13 amino acids. Germline V gene data show CDR1 as MDHEN and CDR2 as SYDVKM. Trimming took off 11 bases at V and 1 base at J, with 14 bases between the two ends.

This clonotype was detected a few times. The chain carries TRBV30 and TRBJ2-3; D call uncertain. Germline values: CDR1 GTSNPN, CDR2 SVGIG (reference sequence). The length of the CDR3 is 13 residues. Trimming removed 3 bases from V and 6 bases from J, with 13 bases in between. The chain's CDR3 is CAWRYHSGDTQYF. In nucleotides, the CDR3 is TGTGCCTGGAGGTATCATTCCGGGGATACGCAGTATTTT.

This clonotype was observed a few times. The chain carries TRBV11-1 and TRBJ2-3; D is ambiguous. With 5 bases removed from V and 0 bases from J, the gap between germline ends came to 21 bases. The CDR3 consists of 18 residues. CDR1 and CDR2 from the germline V gene are SGHAT and FQDESV (reference sequence). The CDR3 DNA is TGTGCCAGCAGCCACACGACGGCTACCGGACCTAGCACAGATACGCAGTATTTT. Translated, it gives CASSHTTATGPSTDTQYF.

This clonotype was recorded at least ten times. The genes are TRBV3-1 and TRBJ2-1; TRBD2 matches 8 bases. CDR3 length: 14 amino acids. CDR1 LGHDT and CDR2 YNNKEL come from the germline V gene (reference sequence). V lost 8 bases and J lost 3; bases outside the gene matches: 6. The CDR3 nucleotides are TGTGCCAGCCAGGTCAGCGGGAGCTACAATGAGCAGTTCTTC. It translates to CASQVSGSYNEQFF.

The rearrangement uses TRBV5-5 and TRBJ1-1; no clear D gene. CDR3 size: 13 residues. Germline V gene lookup returns CDR1 SGHKS and CDR2 YYEKEE (reference sequence). V lost 2 bases and J lost 5, with 10 bases in between. The CDR3 loop is CASSFQTNTEAFF. The DNA of the CDR3 is TGTGCCAGCAGCTTCCAAACTAATACTGAAGCTTTCTTT.

This clonotype was counted at least ten times. The chain carries TRBV20-1 and TRBJ2-1; 7 bases fit TRBD2. The CDR3 length is 16 residues. CDR1 and CDR2 (germline): DFQATT, SNEGSKA (reference sequence). J lost 3 bases, V lost 0 bases, and 8 bases had no gene match. CDR3 in amino acids: CSARDQAGVFYNEQFF. The CDR3 coding sequence is TGCAGTGCTAGAGATCAGGCGGGAGTTTTCTACAATGAGCAGTTCTTC.

The sample holds many counts of this clonotype. Here the CDR3 reads CASSFGTGLGTTDTQYF. As DNA, the CDR3 is TGCGCCAGCAGCTTTGGGACGGGACTAGGGACCACAGATACGCAGTATTTT. The genes are TRBV5-1 and TRBJ2-3; 8 bases line up with TRBD2. V shed 2 bases and J 2 bases; nucleotides not matched to a gene: 10. This CDR3 is 17 amino acids long. Per the germline V gene, CDR1 is SGHRS and CDR2 is YFSETQ.

This clonotype was recorded many times. The gene calls are TRBV7-6 and TRBJ1-4; D remains ambiguous. V was trimmed by 5 bases and J by 8 bases, leaving 15 bases between them. This CDR3 has 14 amino acids. Germline lookup yields CDR1 SGHVS and CDR2 FNYEAQ. CDR3 amino acids: CASSQPGRGEKLFF. CDR3 bases: TGTGCCAGCAGCCAGCCCGGGCGAGGCGAAAAACTGTTTTTT.

Many counts were recorded for this clonotype. The gene calls are TRBV12-3 or TRBV12-4 and TRBJ2-1, with 12 bases identical to TRBD2. J lost 2 bases, V lost 6 bases, and 11 bases had no gene match. The CDR3 length is 18 residues. The CDR3 nucleotides are TGTGCCAGCAGGACTAGCGGGAGTCGGTCGGGTACCTACAATGAGCAGTTCTTC. Its translation: CASRTSGSRSGTYNEQFF.

The sample holds many counts of this clonotype. V usage is TRBV4-3 and J usage is TRBJ2-5, with no clear D. Trimming left V 3 bases short and J 2 bases short, with 13 bases between. CDR3 length: 15 residues. Germline values: CDR1 LGHNA, CDR2 YSLEER. CDR3 DNA: TGCGCCAGCAGCCAGACTCACCGAAGACAAGAGACCCAGTACTTC. This sequence encodes CASSQTHRRQETQYF.

This clonotype was found many times. This chain joins TRBV7-9 and TRBJ1-1; unclear D gene. Between the trimmed V and J ends, which lost 3 bases and 6 bases, there was a span of 5 bases. The V gene's germline CDR1 is SEHNR and CDR2 FQNEAQ (reference sequence). The CDR3 has 11 residues. Written as DNA, the CDR3 is TGTGCCAGCAGCTTCCTCTCTGAAGCTTTCTTT. Its translation: CASSFLSEAFF. Based on the CDR3 plus reference TRBV7-9 and TRBJ1-1, the full variable domain is DTGVSQNPRHKITKRGQNVTFRCDPISEHNRLYWYRQTLGQGPEFLTYFQNEAQLEKSRLLSDRFSAERPKGSFSTLEIQRTEQGDSAMYLCASSFLSEAFFGQGTRLTVV.

This clonotype was detected many times. CDR3 DNA sequence: TGTGCCAGCAGCCAAGATTGGGCAGGGAGCTCCTACAATGAGCAGTTCTTC. Translating gives CASSQDWAGSSYNEQFF. The chain couples TRBV4-2 to TRBJ2-1; D is possibly TRBD1 or TRBD2 (5 bases each). The germline V gene has CDR1 LGHNA and CDR2 YNFKEQ. CDR3 length: 17 residues. The V end was cut by 0 bases, the J end by 0 bases, with 12 bases between.

This clonotype appeared many times. The chain couples TRBV10-3 to TRBJ2-1; 11 nucleotides agree with TRBD2. Losses at the gene ends were 6 bases for V and 4 bases for J; bases not matched to a gene: 8. CDR3 size: 16 residues. CDR1 and CDR2 from the germline V gene are ENHRY and SYGVKD. CDR3 protein: CAISTPIAGGYNEQFF. The CDR3 nucleotides are TGTGCCATCAGCACTCCCATAGCGGGAGGGTACAATGAGCAGTTCTTC.

This clonotype was counted between two and nine times. The J gene is TRBJ2-1, the V gene TRBV20-1, with 11 nucleotides matching TRBD1. V lost 6 bases to trimming and J lost 9 bases; unmatched junction nucleotides: 16. This CDR3 contains 16 residues. The germline gives CDR1 DFQATT, CDR2 SNEGSKA (reference sequence). CDR3 in amino acids: CSAGEPGQGAHFEQFF. CDR3 bases: TGCAGTGCAGGGGAACCTGGACAGGGGGCGCATTTTGAGCAGTTCTTC.

The chain uses TRBV7-2 and TRBJ1-2; D is undetermined. This CDR3 has 14 residues. The germline V gene has CDR1 SGHTA and CDR2 FQGNSA. V was trimmed by 1 base and J by 7 bases, leaving 13 bases between them. CDR3 DNA: TGTGCCAGCAGCTTAGGGAGAAGTCTGGCTGGCTACACCTTC. It is translated as CASSLGRSLAGYTF.

This clonotype was observed many times. The chain uses TRBV6-2 or TRBV6-3 and TRBJ2-7; D ambiguous. The CDR3 sequence is 10 residues long. Germline CDR1 MNHEY, CDR2 SVGEGT. V gave up 6 bases and J gave up 4 bases, with 4 bases separating them. In nucleotides, the CDR3 is TGTGCCAGCAGGCGATACGAGCAGTACTTC. Its translation: CASRRYEQYF.

This clonotype has ten or more counts. This chain links TRBV3-1 with TRBJ2-7, with 9 bases aligning to TRBD2. J lost 4 bases, V lost 2 bases, and 12 bases had no gene match. This CDR3 is 17 amino acids long. Germline V lookup: CDR1 LGHDT, CDR2 YNNKEL (reference sequence). This chain's CDR3 is CASSQRQGLAGTYEQYF. CDR3 nucleotides: TGTGCCAGCAGCCAACGCCAAGGGCTAGCGGGAACGTACGAGCAGTACTTC.

The sample holds many counts of this clonotype. The chain employs TRBV5-1 and TRBJ2-3; 8 bases align to TRBD2. Germline-derived CDR1 and CDR2 are SGHRS and YFSETQ. The CDR3 loop spans 14 amino acids. The V gene end was trimmed by 4 bases and the J gene end by 6 bases; junction bases not matched to a gene: 7. CDR3 sequence (DNA): TGCGCCAGCAGCCCCCGGACTAGCTCCGATACGCAGTATTTT. Amino acids: CASSPRTSSDTQYF.

This clonotype was seen at least ten times. The gene calls are TRBV20-1 and TRBJ2-5; D is ambiguous. The CDR3 has 13 residues. The germline V and J ends were trimmed by 1 base and 4 bases, with 10 bases remaining between them. Germline V gene data show CDR1 as DFQATT and CDR2 as SNEGSKA (reference sequence). The CDR3 protein is CSARVHGGETQYF. The CDR3 DNA reads as TGCAGTGCTAGAGTTCACGGCGGAGAGACCCAGTACTTC.

This clonotype was seen at least ten times. This rearrangement joins TRBV11-2 to TRBJ2-1; 8 nucleotides line up with TRBD2. From germline, CDR1 is SGHAT and CDR2 FQNNGV. V trimming: 4 bases; J trimming: 10 bases; junction bases outside the gene matches: 12. This CDR3 contains 15 residues. The CDR3 DNA reads as TGTGCCAGCAGCTCGGGGGGAGCGGGAGAAGGGGAGCAGTTCTTC. Protein product: CASSSGGAGEGEQFF. Variable domain in full (rest from reference TRBV11-2 and TRBJ2-1): EAGVAQSPRYKIIEKRQSVAFWCNPISGHATLYWYQQILGQGPKLLIQFQNNGVVDDSQLPKDRFSAERLKGVDSTLKIQPAKLEDSAVYLCASSSGGAGEGEQFFGPGTRLTVL.

J is TRBJ2-6 and V is TRBV6-1; 8 positions match TRBD1. Looked up from germline, CDR1 is MNHNS and CDR2 is SASEGT. Trimming took 6 bases from V and 0 from J; bases not matched to a gene: 1. The CDR3 length is 15 residues. CDR3 protein: CASRQGGSGANVLTF. CDR3 nucleotides: TGTGCCAGCAGACAGGGGGGCTCTGGGGCCAACGTCCTGACTTTC.

There are many counts of this clonotype. This rearrangement joins TRBV20-1 to TRBJ2-5; D is unclear. Per the germline V gene, CDR1 is DFQATT and CDR2 is SNEGSKA (reference sequence). CDR3 length: 15 amino acids. Trimming cost V 0 bases and J 5 bases, with 16 bases left between them. DNA for the CDR3: TGCAGTGCTAGAGATATCGAGGCCCATCGGGAGACCCAGTACTTC. It translates to CSARDIEAHRETQYF.

A few counts support this clonotype. The J gene is TRBJ2-1, the V gene TRBV6-5; the match to TRBD2 covers 11 bases. CDR3 length: 15 amino acids. V trimming: 3 bases; J trimming: 12 bases; junction bases outside the gene matches: 10. The germline gives CDR1 MNHEY, CDR2 SVGAGI. CDR3 coding DNA: TGTGCCAGCAGTTATAACGGGGTTAGCGGGAGGGCGCAGTTCTTC. It translates to CASSYNGVSGRAQFF.

At least ten counts were recorded for this clonotype. The V call is TRBV20-1, the J call TRBJ2-1; 10 bases are a match to TRBD2. The CDR3 is made up of 16 amino acids. The trim removed 6 bases at V and 3 bases at J, leaving 11 bases unmatched. Germline loops: CDR1 DFQATT, CDR2 SNEGSKA (reference sequence). CDR3 nucleotide sequence: TGCAGTGCCCCCCAAGCTACTAGCGGGAACTACAATGAGCAGTTCTTC. The encoded protein is CSAPQATSGNYNEQFF.